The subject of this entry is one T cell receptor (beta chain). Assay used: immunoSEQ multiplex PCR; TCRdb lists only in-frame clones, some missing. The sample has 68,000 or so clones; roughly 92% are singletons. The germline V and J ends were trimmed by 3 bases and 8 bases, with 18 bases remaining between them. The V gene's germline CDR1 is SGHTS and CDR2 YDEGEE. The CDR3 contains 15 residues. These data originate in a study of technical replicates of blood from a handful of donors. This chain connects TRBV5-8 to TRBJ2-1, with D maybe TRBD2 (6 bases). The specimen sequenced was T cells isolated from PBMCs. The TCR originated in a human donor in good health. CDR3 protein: CASSSVSGVFDEQFF. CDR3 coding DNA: TGTGCCAGCAGCTCCGTGTCGGGAGTCTTCGATGAGCAGTTCTTC.